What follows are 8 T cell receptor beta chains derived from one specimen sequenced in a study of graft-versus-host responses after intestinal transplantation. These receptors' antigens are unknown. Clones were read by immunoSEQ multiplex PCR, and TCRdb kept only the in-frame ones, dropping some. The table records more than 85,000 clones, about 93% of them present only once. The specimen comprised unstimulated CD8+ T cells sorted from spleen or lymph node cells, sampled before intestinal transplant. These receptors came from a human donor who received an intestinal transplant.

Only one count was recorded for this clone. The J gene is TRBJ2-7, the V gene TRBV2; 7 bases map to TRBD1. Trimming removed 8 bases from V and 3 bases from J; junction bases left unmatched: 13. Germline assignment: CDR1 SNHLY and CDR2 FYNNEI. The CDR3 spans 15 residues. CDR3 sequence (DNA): TGTGCCAGCTCAAAATATCGGGACAGCAACTACGAGCAGTACTTC. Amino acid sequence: CASSKYRDSNYEQYF.

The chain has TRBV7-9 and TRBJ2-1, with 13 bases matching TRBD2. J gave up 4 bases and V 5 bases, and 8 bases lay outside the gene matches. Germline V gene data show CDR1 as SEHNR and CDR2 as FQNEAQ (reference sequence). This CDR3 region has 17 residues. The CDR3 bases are TGTGCCAGCAGCGGGGAGACTAGCGGGGGGACTTACAATGAGCAGTTCTTC. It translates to CASSGETSGGTYNEQFF.

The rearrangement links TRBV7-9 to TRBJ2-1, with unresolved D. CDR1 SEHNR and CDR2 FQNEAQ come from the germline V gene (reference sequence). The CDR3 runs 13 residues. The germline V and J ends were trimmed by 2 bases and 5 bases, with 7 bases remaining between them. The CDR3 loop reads CASSLQTHNEQFF. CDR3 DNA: TGTGCCAGCAGCTTACAAACACACAATGAGCAGTTCTTC.

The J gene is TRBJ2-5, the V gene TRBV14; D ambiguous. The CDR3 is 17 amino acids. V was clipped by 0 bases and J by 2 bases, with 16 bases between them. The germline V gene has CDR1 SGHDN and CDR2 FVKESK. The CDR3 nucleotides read TGTGCCAGCAGCCAAGATAACTACCACCAAAATCAAGAGACCCAGTACTTC. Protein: CASSQDNYHQNQETQYF.

Here the CDR3 reads CASSPLLNQPQHF. CDR3 nucleotides: TGCGCCAGCAGTCCGTTACTAAATCAGCCCCAGCATTTT. This chain connects TRBV4-1 to TRBJ1-5; D remains ambiguous. Trimming shortened V by 6 bases and J by 4 bases, and 10 bases separated the two germline ends. Germline CDR1 is MGHRA and CDR2 is YSYEKL. CDR3 length: 13 amino acids.

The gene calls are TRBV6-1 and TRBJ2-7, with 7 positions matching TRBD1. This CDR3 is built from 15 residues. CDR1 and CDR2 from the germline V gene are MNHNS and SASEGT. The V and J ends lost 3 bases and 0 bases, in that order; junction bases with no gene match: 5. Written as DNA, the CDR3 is TGTGCCAGCAGTGACTCGACAGGGATCTCCTACGAGCAGTACTTC. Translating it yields CASSDSTGISYEQYF.

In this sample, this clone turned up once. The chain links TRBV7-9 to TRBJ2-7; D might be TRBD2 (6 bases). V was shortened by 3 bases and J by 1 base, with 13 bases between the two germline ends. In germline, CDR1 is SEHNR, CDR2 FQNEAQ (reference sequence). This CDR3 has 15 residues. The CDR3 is CASSFWASESYEQYF. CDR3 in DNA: TGTGCCAGCAGCTTCTGGGCTAGCGAGTCCTACGAGCAGTACTTC.

This CDR3 is CASNQRQGLRDTQYF. The CDR3 nucleotides read TGTGCCAGCAACCAGAGGCAGGGCCTGAGGGATACGCAGTATTTT. The chain carries TRBV7-9 and TRBJ2-3, with D maybe TRBD1 (5 bases). Per the germline V gene, CDR1 is SEHNR and CDR2 is FQNEAQ (reference sequence). This CDR3 is 15 amino acids long. V was shortened by 7 bases and J by 6 bases, with 20 bases between the two germline ends.